This record concerns one T cell receptor beta chain sequence. Its target is not known. The time point denotes: week 47, end of study. Vaccination used 300 ug of mutant IDH1 20-mer peptide per dose, with topical imiquimod. The patients were given eight vaccinations, one each in weeks 1, 3, 5, 7, 11, 15, 19 and 23. Trimming stripped 2 bases from V and 2 bases from J, with 12 bases between. CDR1 is MNHEY and CDR2 is SMNVEV in the germline V gene (reference sequence). The CDR3 covers 16 residues. This record comes from a study of a mutant IDH1 vaccine in newly diagnosed glioma. At the level of the study: Most had both radiotherapy and temozolomide beforehand; others had only one.

Findings and caveats of the study: Pseudoprogression apparently tracked independently of changes in top peripheral T cell clonotypes.

Clones were read by immunoSEQ multiplex PCR, and TCRdb kept only the in-frame ones, dropping some. The table includes more than 30,000 clones, about 80% detected once. The origin of this receptor is a man aged 30 to 39 with glioma. This sequence joins TRBV27 and TRBJ2-2; D tentatively fits TRBD1 or TRBD2 (5 bases each). Here the sequenced sample was PBMCs, taken from a glioma patient whose treatment included an IDH1 peptide vaccine. CDR3 sequence reads: CASSLRFWDNTGELFF. CDR3 DNA sequence: TGTGCCAGCAGTTTAAGGTTTTGGGACAACACCGGGGAGCTGTTTTTT.